Listed below are T cell receptor beta chains from one sample, sequenced in a study of T cells in Graves' hyperthyroidism and ophthalmopathy. TCRdb redid the calling of the multiplex PCR reads with MiXCR, one entry per CDR3 protein. The sample holds over 300,000 distinct CDR3 sequences, around 15% seen once. The sequenced sample consisted of blood. The receptors come from a middle-aged woman with Graves' ophthalmopathy. The CDR3 runs from the conserved cysteine through the conserved F or W. Fields, in order: J gene, clone size, D gene, V gene, CDR3 protein, CDR3 DNA. The D gene is left open where the match is weak. The size field is filled for only some rows; it gives once, few, many or a size class.

j_call: TRBJ1-5; clone_size: many; d_call: TRBD1; v_call: TRBV12-3/TRBV12-4; cdr3_aa: CASSGVTGDNQPQHF; cdr3_nt: TGTGCCAGCAGTGGGGTAACAGGGGACAATCAGCCCCAGCATTTT
j_call: TRBJ2-1; clone_size: NA; d_call: TRBD1; v_call: TRBV5-8; cdr3_aa: CASRPQRGRFNEQFF; cdr3_nt: TGTGCCAGCAGGCCTCAAAGGGGGCGCTTCAATGAGCAGTTCTTC
j_call: TRBJ2-1; clone_size: many; d_call: NA; v_call: TRBV7-2; cdr3_aa: CASSLQGSRNEQFF; cdr3_nt: TGTGCCAGCAGCTTGCAGGGTTCAAGGAATGAGCAGTTCTTC
j_call: TRBJ2-3; clone_size: NA; d_call: TRBD1; v_call: TRBV7-8; cdr3_aa: CASRRGQRATDTQYF; cdr3_nt: TGTGCCAGCAGACGGGGACAGAGAGCCACAGATACGCAGTATTTT
j_call: TRBJ1-1; clone_size: many; d_call: NA; v_call: TRBV12-3/TRBV12-4; cdr3_aa: CASSLGGGNTEAFF; cdr3_nt: TGTGCCAGCAGTTTAGGAGGCGGGAACACTGAAGCTTTCTTT
j_call: TRBJ1-2; clone_size: many; d_call: TRBD1; v_call: TRBV19; cdr3_aa: CASSRGTGANYGYTF; cdr3_nt: TGTGCCAGTAGTAGGGGGACAGGGGCTAACTATGGCTACACCTTC
j_call: TRBJ1-2; clone_size: many; d_call: TRBD1; v_call: TRBV10-3; cdr3_aa: CAISAGTGDSAGRYGYTF; cdr3_nt: TGTGCCATCAGTGCCGGGACAGGAGACTCCGCGGGGAGATATGGCTACACCTTC
j_call: TRBJ2-1; clone_size: many; d_call: NA; v_call: TRBV27; cdr3_aa: CASSLLRGSYNEQFF; cdr3_nt: TGTGCCAGCAGTCTCCTAAGGGGCTCCTACAATGAGCAGTTCTTC
j_call: TRBJ2-1; clone_size: few; d_call: TRBD2; v_call: TRBV5-4; cdr3_aa: CASSLLAGGGEQFF; cdr3_nt: TGTGCCAGCAGCTTACTAGCGGGGGGTGGTGAGCAGTTCTTC
j_call: TRBJ2-1; clone_size: NA; d_call: NA; v_call: TRBV10-3; cdr3_aa: CAISESIIPSSYNEQFF; cdr3_nt: TGTGCCATCAGTGAGTCGATAATACCCAGCTCCTACAATGAGCAGTTCTTC
j_call: TRBJ2-5; clone_size: NA; d_call: NA; v_call: TRBV12-3/TRBV12-4; cdr3_aa: CASSLQAETQYF; cdr3_nt: TGTGCCAGCAGTTTACAGGCGGAGACCCAGTACTTC
j_call: TRBJ2-7; clone_size: few; d_call: NA; v_call: TRBV7-2; cdr3_aa: CASSDVGGLYEQYF; cdr3_nt: TGTGCCAGCAGCGATGTGGGGGGGCTCTACGAGCAGTACTTC
j_call: TRBJ1-2; clone_size: NA; d_call: NA; v_call: TRBV29-1; cdr3_aa: CSVEAWWGAYGYTF; cdr3_nt: TGCAGCGTTGAAGCGTGGTGGGGTGCCTATGGCTACACCTTC
j_call: TRBJ1-6; clone_size: many; d_call: NA; v_call: TRBV12-3/TRBV12-4; cdr3_aa: CASGRDIISPLHF; cdr3_nt: TGTGCCAGCGGCCGGGACATCATTTCACCCCTCCACTTT